This T cell receptor (beta chain) was identified during a study of cytomegalovirus exposure and HLA in healthy donors. Study-wide results and caveats: What TCR beta sequences reportedly achieved was accurate prediction of HLA-A and HLA-B alleles in most subjects. Associated with cytomegalovirus, according to the listing, were some 150 TCR beta chains.

The PCR was carried out with 60 Vbeta primers and 13 Jbeta primers. Sequencing was performed with immunoSEQ multiplex PCR; in TCRdb, only in-frame clones are kept and a portion is missing. The sample yields 120,000 to 150,000 clones, about 82% seen once. The V gene's germline CDR1 is SGHRS and CDR2 YFSETQ. The V gene end was trimmed by 0 bases and the J gene end by 5 bases; junction bases not matched to a gene: 8. CDR3 size: 17 residues. With regard to this clone: Antigen unknown.

The sample taken for sequencing was PBMCs. The chain joins TRBV5-1 to TRBJ2-6; 7 nucleotides match TRBD2. This clonotype originated in a woman in her forties in good health and CMV-seropositive. This chain's CDR3 is CASSLGPEGGRANVLTF. DNA for the CDR3: TGCGCCAGCAGCTTGGGCCCTGAGGGAGGGAGGGCCAACGTCCTGACTTTC.